This TCR beta chain comes out of a study of blood T cell repertoires in COVID-19. Study overall: Collection of acute and convalescent COVID-19 samples took place in the United States, Italy and Spain. In each case, the material was cDNA or gDNA derived from T cells, B-cell-depleted T cells, or PBMCs.

Germline V gene data show CDR1 as SGHNT and CDR2 as YYREEE (reference sequence). V lost 2 bases, J lost 0 bases, and 9 bases lay in between. This CDR3 has 15 residues. Some clones are missing from TCRdb's copy, which holds only in-frame ones; the method was immunoSEQ multiplex PCR. The sample records 200,000 to 300,000 clones, roughly 79% being singletons. Enrollment of patients from Seattle took place during active infection, with longitudinal follow-up. This TCR was recovered from a woman older than 75 with COVID-19, enrolled during active disease. J is TRBJ1-3 and V is TRBV5-4; the D is unclear. The source material was peripheral blood. CDR3 loop: CASSFGQSSGNTIYF. CDR3 coding DNA: TGTGCCAGCAGCTTTGGGCAGAGCTCTGGAAACACCATATATTTT.